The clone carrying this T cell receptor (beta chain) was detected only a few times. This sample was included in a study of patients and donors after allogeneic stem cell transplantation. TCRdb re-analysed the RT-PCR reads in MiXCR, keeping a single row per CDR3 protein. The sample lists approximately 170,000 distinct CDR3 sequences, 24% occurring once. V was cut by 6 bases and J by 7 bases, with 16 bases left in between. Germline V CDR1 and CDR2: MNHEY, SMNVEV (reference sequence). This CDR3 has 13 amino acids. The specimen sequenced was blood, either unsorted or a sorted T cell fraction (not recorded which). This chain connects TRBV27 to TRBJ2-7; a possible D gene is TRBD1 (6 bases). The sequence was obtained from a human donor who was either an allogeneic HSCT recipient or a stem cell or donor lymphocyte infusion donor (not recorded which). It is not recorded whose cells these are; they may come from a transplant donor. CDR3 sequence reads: CASRWGLRGEQYF. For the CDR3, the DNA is TGTGCCAGCAGATGGGGCCTCAGGGGAGAGCAGTACTTC.